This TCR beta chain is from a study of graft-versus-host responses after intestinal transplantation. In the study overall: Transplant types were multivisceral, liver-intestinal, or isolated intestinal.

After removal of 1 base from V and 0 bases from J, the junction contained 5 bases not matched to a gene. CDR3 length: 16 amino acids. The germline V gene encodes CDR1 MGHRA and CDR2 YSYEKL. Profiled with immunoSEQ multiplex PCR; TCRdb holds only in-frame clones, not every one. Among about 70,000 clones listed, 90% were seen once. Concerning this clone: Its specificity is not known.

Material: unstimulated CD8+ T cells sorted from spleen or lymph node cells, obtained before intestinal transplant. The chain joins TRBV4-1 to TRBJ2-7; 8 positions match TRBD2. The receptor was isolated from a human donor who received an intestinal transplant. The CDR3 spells CASSQGFGGASYEQYF. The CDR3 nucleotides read TGCGCCAGCAGCCAAGGTTTCGGGGGGGCCTCCTACGAGCAGTACTTC.